This T cell receptor (beta chain) was sequenced for a study of blood T cell repertoires in COVID-19. Study context: Donors in the United States, Italy and Spain gave samples during acute or convalescent COVID-19.

Looked up from germline, CDR1 is KGHSH and CDR2 is LQKENI. V dropped 2 bases and J dropped 5; count of bases not matched to a gene: 5. The CDR3 contains 15 residues. This clone was seen just once. In the original processing: Reference gene primers were amplified, and this amplification served to estimate nucleated cell counts. Libraries were prepared by immunoSEQ multiplex PCR; TCRdb keeps only in-frame clonotypes and omits some of them. The V and J calls and the clone size are those of that table, but D and trimming were determined from the DNA. The table has about 220,000 clones, about 85% seen once.

Input material: peripheral blood. The rearrangement links TRBV18 to TRBJ2-1, with 8 bases matching TRBD2. This clonotype was sampled from a woman aged 60-70 years who had recovered from COVID-19. CDR3 residues: CASSPWSGGHNEQFF. In nucleotides, the CDR3 is TGTGCCAGCTCACCATGGAGCGGGGGACACAATGAGCAGTTCTTC. Complete variable domain (other parts from reference TRBV18 and TRBJ2-1): NAGVMQNPRHLVRRRGQEARLRCSPMKGHSHVYWYRQLPEEGLKFMVYLQKENIIDESGMPKERFSAEFPKEGPSILRIQQVVRGDSAAYFCASSPWSGGHNEQFFGPGTRLTVL.